The sequence of this T cell receptor (beta chain) was determined in a study of blood T cell repertoires in COVID-19. Study as a whole: Specimens from acute and convalescent COVID-19 originated in the United States, Italy and Spain.

Original methodology: Reference gene primer amplification gave nucleated cell count estimates. Clones were read by immunoSEQ multiplex PCR, and TCRdb kept only the in-frame ones, dropping some. The V and J calls and the clone size are those of that table, but D and trimming were determined from the DNA. Among about 280,000 clones listed, nearly 90% were seen once. Material: peripheral blood. The receptor was isolated from a woman aged 25 to 39 with COVID-19, enrolled during active disease.

The CDR3 loop reads CASSQDWNRLGFYEQYF. As DNA, the CDR3 is TGCGCCAGCAGCCAAGATTGGAACAGGTTGGGGTTTTACGAGCAGTACTTC. The chain carries TRBV4-1 and TRBJ2-7; TRBD1 is a possible D gene (5 bases). This CDR3 has 17 amino acids. With 0 bases removed from V and 4 bases from J, the gap between germline ends came to 19 bases. Germline V CDR1 and CDR2: MGHRA, YSYEKL.